A selection of T cell receptor beta chains follows, all from one sample in a study of naive and memory T cell subsets. Via MiXCR, TCRdb re-called the UMI-ligation and nested PCR reads, giving one row per CDR3 protein. The table has under 35,000 distinct CDR3 sequences, over 8.5% seen once. Sequencing used effector memory CD4+ T cells from blood. These receptor sequences come from a human donor in good health. CDR3s include the opening cysteine and the closing phenylalanine or tryptophan. The D gene is left open where the match is weak. Clone size is shown for a subset of rows, as once, few, many or a class of expanded clone.

D gene	V gene	J gene	clone size	CDR3 DNA	CDR3 protein
TRBD2	TRBV2	TRBJ2-2	many	TGTGCCAGCACCGCCTCCGGGGGGACGAACACCGGGGAGCTGTTTTTT	CASTASGGTNTGELFF
TRBD2	TRBV7-2	TRBJ2-1	many	TGTGCCAGCAGCTTAAGTGGGACTAGCGGGCGGGAGCAGTTCTTC	CASSLSGTSGREQFF
TRBD1	TRBV5-1	TRBJ2-5	-	TGCGCCAGCAGCCCTACCCCGACAGGGAAAGAGACCCAGTACTTC	CASSPTPTGKETQYF
-	TRBV7-9	TRBJ1-3	-	TGTGCCAGCAGCTTATATGGGGGCCCTGGAAACACCATATATTTT	CASSLYGGPGNTIYF
-	TRBV2	TRBJ1-5	-	TGTGCCAGCAGTGAGGGGCGGGCTCAGCCCCAGCATTTT	CASSEGRAQPQHF
TRBD2	TRBV5-4	TRBJ2-3	-	TGTGCCAGCAGCTCGCCTGGGCGGCGGGAGGCAGATACGCAGTATTTT	CASSSPGRREADTQYF
-	TRBV10-3	TRBJ1-1	few	TGTGCCATCAATGGTAACAGAGACACTGAAGCTTTCTTT	CAINGNRDTEAFF
-	TRBV12-3/TRBV12-4	TRBJ2-5	-	TGTGCCAGCAGTTTTCGGGCGGTCGTGGGCCAAGAGACCCAGTACTTC	CASSFRAVVGQETQYF
-	TRBV7-2	TRBJ2-3	many	TGTGCCAGCAGCCCCGGATCAGATACGCAGTATTTT	CASSPGSDTQYF
TRBD1	TRBV12-3/TRBV12-4	TRBJ1-3	few	TGTGCCAGCAGGGAGGGGGCTAGAAACACCATATATTTT	CASREGARNTIYF
-	TRBV7-2	TRBJ2-1	many	TGTGCCAGCAGCTTAACCTCGGCAGCCTACAATGAGCAGTTCTTC	CASSLTSAAYNEQFF
-	TRBV3-1	TRBJ1-2	few	TGTGCCAGCAGCCATGGACAGCCCGATGGCTACACCTTC	CASSHGQPDGYTF
TRBD1	TRBV5-1	TRBJ2-5	-	TGCGCCAGCAGCAGGGGACAGCCAGAGACCCAGTACTTC	CASSRGQPETQYF
-	TRBV7-2	TRBJ2-1	-	TGTGCCAGCAGCTTTCAGGGAAGGTACAATGAGCAGTTCTTC	CASSFQGRYNEQFF
-	TRBV20-1	TRBJ2-4	many	TGCAGTGCTAGAGCTGATCGAGGGGGAACCAAAAACATTCAGTACTTC	CSARADRGGTKNIQYF
-	TRBV6-1	TRBJ2-7	many	TGTGCCAGCAGTGTTGGGGGGAGCTCCTACGAGCAGTACTTC	CASSVGGSSYEQYF
TRBD2	TRBV7-3	TRBJ2-1	many	TGTGCCAGCAGCCCTACTAGCGTCCGGTACAATGAGCAGTTCTTC	CASSPTSVRYNEQFF
-	TRBV10-3	TRBJ2-7	few	TGTGCCATCAGTGAGTCGAAGGCCGAGCAGTACTTC	CAISESKAEQYF
TRBD1	TRBV3-1	TRBJ1-4	few	TGTGCCAGCACCGACAGGGCTGAAAAACTGTTTTTT	CASTDRAEKLFF
-	TRBV24-1	TRBJ2-3	few	TGTGCCACCAGTGATTTAGGGGCGGGTCGGGGGACCACAGATACGCAGTATTTT	CATSDLGAGRGTTDTQYF
-	TRBV20-1	TRBJ2-3	medium-sized	TGCAGTGCTAGCAAGGATGGCGCGGTAACGCAGTATTTT	CSASKDGAVTQYF
-	TRBV11-1	TRBJ2-7	many	TGTGCCAGCAGCTTAGCGTTAAGCGAGCAGTACTTC	CASSLALSEQYF
TRBD2	TRBV12-3/TRBV12-4	TRBJ2-1	many	TGTGCCAGCAGTTTGAATTTGGGGGCTAGCGGGGATGAGCAGTTCTTC	CASSLNLGASGDEQFF
-	TRBV15	TRBJ2-7	few	TGTGCCACCAGAGACGCAGGGCGGTACGAGCAGTACTTC	CATRDAGRYEQYF
TRBD1	TRBV4-3	TRBJ2-7	many	TGCGCCAGCAGCCAAGGGGACAGGGGTACCTACGAGCAGTACTTC	CASSQGDRGTYEQYF
-	TRBV7-6	TRBJ2-3	many	TGTGCCAGCAGCTCTGGCACTGGGCGCAGCACAGATACGCAGTATTTT	CASSSGTGRSTDTQYF
TRBD2	TRBV30	TRBJ2-1	few	TGTGCCTGGAGGGAGAGCGGGGCATACAATGAGCAGTTCTTC	CAWRESGAYNEQFF
TRBD1	TRBV7-9	TRBJ1-1	many	TGTGCCAGCAGCCCTCCCAGGGGGCCTGCCACTGAAGCTTTCTTT	CASSPPRGPATEAFF
-	TRBV29-1	TRBJ2-2	many	TGCAGCGTTGGCCGAAAGGCCGGGGAGCTGTTTTTT	CSVGRKAGELFF
-	TRBV5-1	TRBJ1-1	-	TGCGCCAGCAGCTTGTTGCCAGGGCTGAACACTGAAGCTTTCTTT	CASSLLPGLNTEAFF
TRBD1	TRBV29-1	TRBJ1-2	few	TGCAGCGCGACCTCGACAGGGGGTGGAAGCTATGGCTACACCTTC	CSATSTGGGSYGYTF
-	TRBV18	TRBJ2-2	many	TGTGCCAGCTCTTCAGACCTTACCGGGGAGCTGTTTTTT	CASSSDLTGELFF
TRBD1	TRBV7-8	TRBJ1-1	-	TGTGCCAGCAGCTTAGCTACAACAGGGGCCCGAAAAGCTTTCTTT	CASSLATTGARKAFF
-	TRBV7-8	TRBJ1-3	-	TGTGCCAGCAGCTTACGGGTGGGCGCTGGAAACACCATATATTTT	CASSLRVGAGNTIYF
TRBD1	TRBV7-2	TRBJ1-2	-	TGTGCCAGCAGCTTAACTGGACAGGGAATGGGCTACACCTTC	CASSLTGQGMGYTF
-	TRBV20-1	TRBJ2-1	few	TGCAGTGCTAGCCGGAGTGAGGGTTACAATGAGCAGTTCTTC	CSASRSEGYNEQFF
-	TRBV7-2	TRBJ2-2	-	TGTGACAGAAGGGCGGGAATAGAGCCTACCGGGGAGATGTTTTTT	CDRRAGIEPTGEMFF
-	TRBV20-1	TRBJ2-2	few	TGCAGTGCCACGGAGAACACCGGGGAGCTGTTTTTT	CSATENTGELFF
-	TRBV7-2	TRBJ1-5	many	TGTGCCAGCAGCTCCGACAGAAATCAGCCCCAGCATTTT	CASSSDRNQPQHF
TRBD1	TRBV27	TRBJ1-5	-	TGTGCCACCGGTAGGACAGGACCTCAGCCCCAGCATTTT	CATGRTGPQPQHF
-	TRBV12-3/TRBV12-4	TRBJ1-5	many	TGTGCCAGCAGCACCCGACAGATAACCTCCTCAAGCAATCAGCCCCAGCATTTT	CASSTRQITSSSNQPQHF
TRBD1	TRBV20-1	TRBJ2-7	-	TGCAGTGGGGGGACAGGGGGTTCCTCCTACGAGCAGTACTTC	CSGGTGGSSYEQYF
-	TRBV3-1	TRBJ1-3	few	TGTGCCAGCAGCCAAGGAGCCTCTACTGGAAACACCATATATTTT	CASSQGASTGNTIYF
-	TRBV9	TRBJ2-5	many	TGTGCCAGCAGCGGCTCGTCAGGGAGGCGGGAGACCCAGTACTTC	CASSGSSGRRETQYF
TRBD2	TRBV6-6	TRBJ2-7	many	TGTGCCAGCAGTTACCTTCCTAGCGGGAGTTCCTACGAGCAGTACTTC	CASSYLPSGSSYEQYF
TRBD1	TRBV7-8	TRBJ1-6	many	TGTGCCAGCAGCTCCGGACAGGGGAATTCACCCCTCCACTTT	CASSSGQGNSPLHF
TRBD1	TRBV16	TRBJ2-1	-	TGTGCCAGCAGCAGCCCGGGACAGGGGGCGAACAATGAGCAGTTCTTC	CASSSPGQGANNEQFF
-	TRBV12-3/TRBV12-4	TRBJ2-1	once	TGTGCCAGCAGTTTAACTAGAGACAATGAGCAGTTCTTC	CASSLTRDNEQFF
-	TRBV7-2	TRBJ2-3	many	TGTGCCAGCAGCTTAGGCCTCCCTGGCAAGGGAAGGCCCCTAGCGCTTCATGGCACGCAGTATTTT	CASSLGLPGKGRPLALHGTQYF